This T cell receptor (beta chain) derives from a study of T cells in Graves' hyperthyroidism and ophthalmopathy. In this sample, this clonotype turned up many times. Amplification yielded TCR beta CDR3 regions, with RNA transcripts as the source. HTBI primers drove first-round RT-PCR of the TCR CDR3. In TCRdb, the multiplex PCR reads were re-called with MiXCR into one record per CDR3 protein. The table has a few hundred thousand distinct CDR3 sequences, about a sixth seen once. The length of the CDR3 is 15 residues. Losses at the gene ends were 6 bases for V and 6 bases for J; bases not matched to a gene: 11. Per the germline V gene, CDR1 is DFQATT and CDR2 is SNEGSKA (reference sequence).

This TCR was recovered from a woman in her thirties with Graves' hyperthyroidism. Material: blood. The rearrangement links TRBV20-1 to TRBJ2-3; 11 bases line up with TRBD2. The CDR3 DNA reads as TGCAGTGCGCCGGATAGCGGGAGGGGAGGGGATACGCAGTATTTT. It yields the protein CSAPDSGRGGDTQYF.